The 21 T cell receptor beta chains below all came from one sample that was sequenced in a study of T cells in lung cancer brain metastases. Clones were sequenced by immunoSEQ multiplex PCR, and TCRdb holds only the in-frame ones, with some missing. The sample has under 6,000 clones, 80% to 90% seen once. The specimen sequenced was tumor tissue from the primary lung tumor. The origin of the receptors is a man aged 45-65 years with non-small cell lung cancer.

The CDR3 nucleotides read TGTGCCAGCAGCCATACAGGGACTCGGAACACTGAAGCTTTCTTT. Residues: CASSHTGTRNTEAFF. V is TRBV4-2 and J is TRBJ1-1; TRBD1 might be the D (6 bases). V lost 3 bases to trimming and J lost 1 base, with 12 bases between them. This CDR3 is 15 amino acids long. Per the germline V gene, CDR1 is LGHNA and CDR2 is YNFKEQ.

The genes are TRBV7-9 and TRBJ2-3; 8 bases are a match to TRBD1. This CDR3 contains 15 residues. The V gene end was trimmed by 5 bases and the J gene end by 4 bases; junction bases not matched to a gene: 8. The germline V gene encodes CDR1 SEHNR and CDR2 FQNEAQ (reference sequence). Written as DNA, the CDR3 is TGTGCCAGCAGCCCATGGACAGGGCCGGCAGATACGCAGTATTTT. This translates into CASSPWTGPADTQYF.

This clone has more than one count but fewer than ten. This chain joins TRBV28 and TRBJ2-7; D call uncertain. Trimming cost V 1 base and J 4 bases, with 17 bases left between them. Germline CDR1 and CDR2: MDHEN and SYDVKM. This CDR3 spans 16 amino acids. Here the CDR3 DNA reads TGTGCCAGCAGTTTATCCGCGATGGACGGGCTATACGAGCAGTACTTC. It specifies CASSLSAMDGLYEQYF.

The chain is built from TRBV5-4 and TRBJ2-7; D unclear. V dropped 1 base and J dropped 1 base, with 15 bases sitting between them. Germline loops: CDR1 SGHNT, CDR2 YYREEE (reference sequence). This CDR3 is 16 amino acids long. The CDR3 DNA follows: TGTGCCAGCAGCTTGAATCTCGAGGCACATTCCTACGAGCAGTACTTC. As protein: CASSLNLEAHSYEQYF.

The J gene is TRBJ1-5, the V gene TRBV11-2; no definite D call. The germline V gene has CDR1 SGHAT and CDR2 FQNNGV. CDR3 length: 13 residues. V gave up 4 bases and J gave up 7 bases, with 11 bases separating them. The CDR3 bases are TGTGCCAGCAGCTCCCTAGGGAGCCAGCCCCAGCATTTT. Translation gives CASSSLGSQPQHF.

The chain recombines TRBV25-1 with TRBJ1-2; D unresolved. The germline V and J ends were trimmed by 4 bases and 4 bases, with 13 bases remaining between them. In germline, CDR1 is MGHDK, CDR2 SYGVNS. This CDR3 has 14 amino acids. This CDR3 reads CASSGEGRVYGYTF. In DNA form, the CDR3 reads TGTGCCAGCAGTGGTGAGGGCAGAGTCTATGGCTACACCTTC.

The chain combines TRBV2 with TRBJ1-2; 9 bases match TRBD1. The V and J ends lost 4 bases and 11 bases, in that order; junction bases with no gene match: 5. In germline, CDR1 is SNHLY, CDR2 FYNNEI. The CDR3 runs to 12 residues. The CDR3 nucleotides read TGTGCCAGCAGTGTTGGACAGGGGTTATACACCTTC. Amino acids: CASSVGQGLYTF. Complete variable domain (other parts from reference TRBV2 and TRBJ1-2): EPEVTQTPSHQVTQMGQEVILRCVPISNHLYFYWYRQILGQKVEFLVSFYNNEISEKSEIFDDQFSVERPDGSNFTLKIRSTKLEDSAMYFCASSVGQGLYTFGSGTRLTVV.

This sequence joins TRBV6-6 and TRBJ1-5, with 7 bases lining up with TRBD1. The germline V gene has CDR1 MNHNY and CDR2 SVGAGI (reference sequence). The V gene end was trimmed by 3 bases and the J gene end by 2 bases; junction bases not matched to a gene: 7. The CDR3 spans 16 residues. The CDR3 nucleotides read TGTGCCAGCAGTTATCAACCAGGGGGGGGCAATCAGCCCCAGCATTTT. Its translation is CASSYQPGGGNQPQHF.

The chain links TRBV7-9 to TRBJ2-1, with D possibly TRBD2 on 5 matching bases. Trimming pared 4 bases from V and 0 bases from J, leaving 10 bases between. CDR1 and CDR2 (germline): SEHNR, FQNEAQ (reference sequence). The CDR3 is 15 residues long. The CDR3 reads CASSSGRGSYNEQFF. CDR3 DNA sequence: TGTGCCAGCAGCTCCGGACGGGGCTCCTACAATGAGCAGTTCTTC.

This chain links TRBV6-5 with TRBJ2-1; 7 nucleotides line up with TRBD1. The CDR3 is 16 amino acids. The junction had 9 bases not matched to a gene; V was cut back by 0 bases and J by 7 bases. Germline V gene data show CDR1 as MNHEY and CDR2 as SVGAGI. CDR3: CASSYSATGWSNEQFF. The CDR3 nucleotides read TGTGCCAGCAGTTACTCGGCGACAGGGTGGTCAAATGAGCAGTTCTTC.

In the case of this clone: A read error may account for a junction end that differs from germline. This CDR3 reads CASSYQGSSYEQYF. The CDR3 bases are TGTGCCAGCAGTTACCAGGGAAGCTCCTACGAGCAGTATTTC. The V and J genes are TRBV6-5 and TRBJ2-7, with D possibly being TRBD1 (5 bases). Per the germline V gene, CDR1 is MNHEY and CDR2 is SVGAGI. The CDR3 consists of 14 residues.

The chain joins TRBV6-5 to TRBJ2-7; D gene unclear. The CDR3 runs to 14 residues. Trimming shortened V by 3 bases and J by 0 bases, and 9 bases separated the two germline ends. In germline, CDR1 is MNHEY, CDR2 SVGAGI. CDR3 in DNA: TGTGCCAGCAGTTATTTCGGTAGCTCCTACGAGCAGTACTTC. Its translation is CASSYFGSSYEQYF.

The rearrangement joins TRBV2 to TRBJ1-3; TRBD1 agrees at 10 bases. Germline values: CDR1 SNHLY, CDR2 FYNNEI. V trimming: 4 bases; J trimming: 4 bases; junction bases outside the gene matches: 4. The CDR3 length is 15 residues. The CDR3 DNA follows: TGTGCCAGCAGTGGGGGACAGGGGTACGGAAACACCATATATTTT. It encodes CASSGGQGYGNTIYF.

The CDR3 DNA follows: TGTGCCAGCAGCAATACAGGGAGGGACACTGAAGCTTTCTTT. The encoded protein is CASSNTGRDTEAFF. The genes are TRBV25-1 and TRBJ1-1; possibly TRBD1 for D (6 bases). CDR1 and CDR2 (germline): MGHDK, SYGVNS. The CDR3 has 14 amino acids. V was shortened by 6 bases and J by 3 bases, with 14 bases between the two germline ends.

This clone was detected a few times. V is TRBV15 and J is TRBJ2-7; 8 bases agree with TRBD1. V dropped 3 bases and J dropped 3; count of bases not matched to a gene: 7. Germline V gene data show CDR1 as LNHNV and CDR2 as YYDKDF (reference sequence). This CDR3 has 15 residues. CDR3 DNA: TGTGCCACCAGCAGCTTCAGGGGGCCTAACTACGAGCAGTACTTC. Protein sequence: CATSSFRGPNYEQYF.

The chain carries TRBV9 and TRBJ2-1; no clear D gene. V was clipped by 6 bases and J by 5 bases, with 9 bases between them. The CDR3 runs to 12 residues. From germline, CDR1 is SGDLS and CDR2 YYNGEE. CDR3 residues: CASNTGDNEQFF. Here the CDR3 DNA reads TGTGCCAGCAACACTGGTGACAATGAGCAGTTCTTC. Full variable domain (missing parts from reference TRBV9 and TRBJ2-1): DSGVTQTPKHLITATGQRVTLRCSPRSGDLSVYWYQQSLDQGLQFLIQYYNGEERAKGNILERFSAQQFPDLHSELNLSSLELGDSALYFCASNTGDNEQFFGPGTRLTVL.

The chain recombines TRBV5-6 with TRBJ1-1, with D unresolved. Germline V gives CDR1 SGHDT, CDR2 YYEEEE. There are 14 residues in the CDR3. With 3 bases removed from V and 1 base from J, the gap between germline ends came to 10 bases. CDR3 nucleotide sequence: TGTGCCAGCAGCTCGCCGGATCCGAACACTGAAGCTTTCTTT. It translates to CASSSPDPNTEAFF.

The J gene is TRBJ2-3, the V gene TRBV25-1, with TRBD1 as a possible D gene (6 bases). This CDR3 spans 14 amino acids. Germline V gene data show CDR1 as MGHDK and CDR2 as SYGVNS. Trimming pared 2 bases from V and 5 bases from J, leaving 11 bases between. For the CDR3, the DNA is TGTGCCAGCAGTGAACGCCAGGGGAAAGATACGCAGTATTTT. This translates into CASSERQGKDTQYF.

CDR3 residues: CASSLTGDSPLHF. The CDR3 DNA reads as TGTGCCAGCAGCTTAACAGGGGATTCACCCCTCCACTTT. The chain joins TRBV7-9 to TRBJ1-6; TRBD1 matches at 7 bases. V shed 2 bases and J 8 bases; nucleotides not matched to a gene: 0. The CDR3 has 13 amino acids. CDR1 is SEHNR and CDR2 is FQNEAQ in the germline V gene (reference sequence).

The V and J genes are TRBV28 and TRBJ1-5; a weak D match, TRBD1 (5 bases). The germline V gene encodes CDR1 MDHEN and CDR2 SYDVKM. This CDR3 comprises 15 residues. Trimming cost V 2 bases and J 0 bases, with 8 bases left between them. DNA of the CDR3: TGTGCCAGCAGTTTAGCAGGGAATAGCAATCAGCCCCAGCATTTT. It yields the protein CASSLAGNSNQPQHF.

The rearrangement uses TRBV28 and TRBJ1-2; D may be TRBD1 (6 bases). Germline CDR1 MDHEN, CDR2 SYDVKM. The CDR3 runs 14 residues. Trimming pared 5 bases from V and 6 bases from J, leaving 16 bases between. CDR3 loop: CASSITGTRDGYTF. The CDR3 nucleotides read TGTGCCAGCAGTATAACCGGGACAAGGGATGGCTACACCTTC.